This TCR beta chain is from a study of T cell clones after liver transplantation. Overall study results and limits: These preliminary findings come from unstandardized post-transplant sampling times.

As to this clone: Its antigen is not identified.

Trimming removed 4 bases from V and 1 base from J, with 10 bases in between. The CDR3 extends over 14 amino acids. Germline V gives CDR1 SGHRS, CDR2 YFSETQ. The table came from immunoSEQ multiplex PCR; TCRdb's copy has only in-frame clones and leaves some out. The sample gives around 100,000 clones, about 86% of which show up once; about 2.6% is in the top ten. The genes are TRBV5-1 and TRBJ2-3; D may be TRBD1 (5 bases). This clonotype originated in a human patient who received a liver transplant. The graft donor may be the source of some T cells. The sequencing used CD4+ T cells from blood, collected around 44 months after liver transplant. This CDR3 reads CASSPGHRTDTQYF. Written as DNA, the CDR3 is TGCGCCAGCAGCCCAGGACACCGCACAGATACGCAGTATTTT.